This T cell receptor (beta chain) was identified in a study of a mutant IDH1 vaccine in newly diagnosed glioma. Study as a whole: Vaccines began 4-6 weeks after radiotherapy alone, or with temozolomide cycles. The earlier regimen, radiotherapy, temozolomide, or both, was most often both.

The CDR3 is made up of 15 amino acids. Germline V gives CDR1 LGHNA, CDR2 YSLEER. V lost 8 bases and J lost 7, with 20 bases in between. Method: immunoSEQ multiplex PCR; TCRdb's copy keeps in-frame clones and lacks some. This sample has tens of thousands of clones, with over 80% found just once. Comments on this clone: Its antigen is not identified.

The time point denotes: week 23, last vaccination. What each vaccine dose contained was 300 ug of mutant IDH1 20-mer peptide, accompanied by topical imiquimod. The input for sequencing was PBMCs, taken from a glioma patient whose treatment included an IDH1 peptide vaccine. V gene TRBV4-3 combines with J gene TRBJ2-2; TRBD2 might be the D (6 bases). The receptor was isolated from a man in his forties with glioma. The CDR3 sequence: CASSEVQGGVGELFF. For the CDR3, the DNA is TGCGCCAGCTCGGAGGTCCAGGGCGGGGTCGGGGAGCTGTTTTTT.